These 27 T cell receptor beta chains share one sample of origin, sequenced in a study of T cell changes during pregnancy in multiple sclerosis. The data were produced by immunoSEQ multiplex PCR, yet TCRdb's version contains in-frame clones alone and is incomplete. This table has approximately 60,000 clones, roughly 94% appearing once. The input for sequencing was CD8+ T cells from peripheral blood mononuclear cells, taken in the third trimester of pregnancy. Receptor source: a female donor with multiple sclerosis, enrolled in a pregnancy study.

The chain combines TRBV11-3 with TRBJ2-1; D not resolved. Germline CDR1 is SGHNT and CDR2 is YENEEA. V was clipped by 5 bases and J by 0 bases, with 11 bases between them. The CDR3 is 15 amino acids. The CDR3 loop reads CASSVDFSSYNEQFF. The CDR3 region has the DNA TGTGCCAGCAGCGTTGATTTTAGCTCCTACAATGAGCAGTTCTTC.

V is TRBV27 and J is TRBJ2-7; 8 positions match TRBD2. Per germline, CDR1 MNHEY and CDR2 SMNVEV (reference sequence). Germline trimming cut 6 bases from V and 4 bases from J; bases unmatched to any gene: 11. The CDR3 consists of 15 residues. CDR3 sequence: CASSPRPGRVYEQYF. The CDR3 nucleotides are TGTGCCAGCAGCCCACGACCCGGGAGGGTTTACGAGCAGTACTTC.

The J gene is TRBJ2-7, the V gene TRBV9; tentative D call: TRBD1 (5 bases). V was clipped by 0 bases and J by 3 bases, with 10 bases between them. The CDR3 runs 14 residues. Germline V lookup: CDR1 SGDLS, CDR2 YYNGEE. CDR3 nucleotide sequence: TGTGCCAGCAGCGTAGGCGACAGCCACTACGAGCAGTACTTC. Translation: CASSVGDSHYEQYF.

V and J are TRBV4-1 and TRBJ1-1; D ambiguous. The germline V gene has CDR1 MGHRA and CDR2 YSYEKL. With 0 bases removed from V and 0 bases from J, the gap between germline ends came to 8 bases. This CDR3 region has 15 residues. CDR3 DNA: TGCGCCAGCAGCCAAGATCTGAGCATGAACACTGAAGCTTTCTTT. This encodes CASSQDLSMNTEAFF.

J is TRBJ2-1 and V is TRBV7-6; 11 bases fit TRBD2. Germline V gives CDR1 SGHVS, CDR2 FNYEAQ. CDR3 size: 16 residues. Trimming removed 6 bases from V and 4 bases from J; junction bases left unmatched: 8. CDR3 protein: CASSPPGLAEYNEQFF. CDR3 nucleotide sequence: TGTGCCAGCAGTCCTCCGGGACTAGCGGAATACAATGAGCAGTTCTTC.

The chain is built from TRBV6-4 and TRBJ2-7, with D maybe TRBD2 (5 bases). The V and J ends lost 0 bases and 7 bases respectively, with 10 bases between them. The CDR3 contains 13 residues. Germline CDR1 reads MRHNA; CDR2 reads SNTAGT. CDR3 nucleotide sequence: TGTGCCAGCAGTGACTCCCTAACGGGGGAGCAGTACTTC. Translating it yields CASSDSLTGEQYF.

The genes are TRBV2 and TRBJ2-1; 7 bases line up with TRBD1. Trimming at V came to 3 bases and at J to 6 bases, leaving 8 bases not matched to a gene. The CDR3 is 15 residues long. CDR1 and CDR2 (germline): SNHLY, FYNNEI. The CDR3 sequence: CASSESKGAGNEQFF. The CDR3 DNA is TGTGCCAGCAGTGAGTCCAAGGGGGCGGGCAATGAGCAGTTCTTC.

J is TRBJ1-2 and V is TRBV5-1; D is perhaps TRBD1 (6 bases). Deletions cut 3 bases from V and 4 bases from J, with 13 bases between. Germline values: CDR1 SGHRS, CDR2 YFSETQ. The CDR3 is made up of 14 amino acids. CDR3 protein: CASSSGGQGYGYTF. Here the CDR3 DNA reads TGCGCCAGCAGCTCGGGGGGGCAGGGCTATGGCTACACCTTC. Looking up the rest from reference TRBV5-1 and TRBJ1-2 gives the full variable domain: KAGVTQTPRYLIKTRGQQVTLSCSPISGHRSVSWYQQTPGQGLQFLFEYFSETQRNKGNFPGRFSGRQFSNSRSEMNVSTLELGDSALYLCASSSGGQGYGYTFGSGTRLTVV.

V is TRBV29-1 and J is TRBJ2-3; D is perhaps TRBD2 (7 bases). V lost 3 bases, J lost 6 bases, and 13 bases lay in between. The CDR3 loop spans 13 amino acids. Per germline, CDR1 SQVTM and CDR2 ANQGSEA. The CDR3 DNA reads TGCAGCGTTGAGGCAGGGAGGGGGGATACGCAGTATTTT. It codes for CSVEAGRGDTQYF.

The chain couples TRBV28 to TRBJ2-7, with D possibly TRBD1 on 7 matching bases. This CDR3 has 18 amino acids. Germline values: CDR1 MDHEN, CDR2 SYDVKM. V dropped 10 bases and J dropped 0 bases, with 28 bases sitting between them. CDR3 protein: CATKMPGEVGTDSYEQYF. DNA for the CDR3: TGTGCCACCAAGATGCCGGGGGAAGTCGGGACAGACTCCTACGAGCAGTACTTC.

The chain uses TRBV6-6 and TRBJ2-1; TRBD2 might be the D (6 bases). V was clipped by 2 bases and J by 5 bases, with 7 bases between them. From germline, CDR1 is MNHNY and CDR2 SVGAGI (reference sequence). This CDR3 region has 13 residues. The CDR3 region is CASSYGLHNEQFF. The CDR3 DNA follows: TGTGCCAGCAGTTACGGACTACACAATGAGCAGTTCTTC.

The rearrangement links TRBV27 to TRBJ2-1, with TRBD1 matching 10 bases. Germline V gene lookup returns CDR1 MNHEY and CDR2 SMNVEV (reference sequence). The length of the CDR3 is 14 residues. V trimming: 7 bases; J trimming: 9 bases; junction bases outside the gene matches: 9. The CDR3 nucleotides are TGTGCCAGCACCAGGACAGGGGGAGCTTCTGAGCAGTTCTTC. Translated: CASTRTGGASEQFF.

The chain couples TRBV6-5 to TRBJ1-1, with a possible D match to TRBD1 (5 bases). The germline gives CDR1 MNHEY, CDR2 SVGAGI. This CDR3 is 13 amino acids long. The V gene lost 6 bases and the J gene lost 4 bases, with 12 bases spanning the gap. DNA for the CDR3: TGTGCCAGCAGCTACACCGACAGCACTGAAGCTTTCTTT. Protein: CASSYTDSTEAFF.

The chain uses TRBV28 and TRBJ1-5, with no clear D. Germline lookup yields CDR1 MDHEN and CDR2 SYDVKM. The CDR3 loop spans 13 amino acids. V dropped 3 bases and J dropped 9 bases, with 12 bases sitting between them. This chain's CDR3 is CASSFEGTGPQHF. DNA of the CDR3: TGTGCCAGCAGTTTTGAGGGAACGGGGCCCCAGCATTTT.

The chain joins TRBV7-9 to TRBJ2-3, with D hard to call. This CDR3 comprises 16 residues. Trimming took 1 base from V and 2 from J, leaving 13 bases between them. Germline CDR1 SEHNR, CDR2 FQNEAQ (reference sequence). This CDR3 reads CASSLGGYQFTDTQYF. The CDR3 coding sequence is TGTGCCAGCAGCTTAGGAGGCTACCAATTCACAGATACGCAGTATTTT. The full variable domain, in which reference TRBV7-9 and TRBJ2-3 provide the parts outside the CDR3, is DTGVSQNPRHKITKRGQNVTFRCDPISEHNRLYWYRQTLGQGPEFLTYFQNEAQLEKSRLLSDRFSAERPKGSFSTLEIQRTEQGDSAMYLCASSLGGYQFTDTQYFGPGTRLTVL.

The chain uses TRBV9 and TRBJ2-1; D remains unclear. Trimming removed 4 bases from V and 9 bases from J, with 11 bases in between. CDR1 SGDLS and CDR2 YYNGEE come from the germline V gene. CDR3 size: 12 residues. The CDR3 sequence is CASSPEVSEQFF. The DNA for the CDR3 is TGTGCCAGCAGCCCAGAGGTCTCTGAGCAGTTCTTC.

The chain links TRBV9 to TRBJ2-7; the D is unclear. Trimming stripped 0 bases from V and 2 bases from J, with 9 bases between. The CDR3 runs to 14 residues. CDR1 and CDR2 (germline): SGDLS, YYNGEE. This CDR3 is CASSVGLSPYEQYF. The CDR3 region has the DNA TGTGCCAGCAGCGTAGGGTTGAGCCCCTACGAGCAGTACTTC.

V usage is TRBV13 and J usage is TRBJ2-5, with D possibly being TRBD2 (5 bases). V gave up 5 bases and J gave up 0 bases, with 10 bases separating them. The CDR3 has 14 amino acids. Germline CDR1 PRHDT, CDR2 FYEKMQ (reference sequence). In nucleotides, the CDR3 is TGTGCCAGCAGCCCCGGGGAGTACCAAGAGACCCAGTACTTC. The encoded protein is CASSPGEYQETQYF.

This chain links TRBV7-9 with TRBJ2-2; 9 bases map to TRBD1. J lost 3 bases, V lost 8 bases, and 10 bases had no gene match. The CDR3 is 16 residues long. Germline values: CDR1 SEHNR, CDR2 FQNEAQ (reference sequence). The CDR3 sequence is CASQTAGQGYTGELFF. Here the CDR3 DNA reads TGTGCCAGCCAAACTGCAGGACAGGGGTACACCGGGGAGCTGTTTTTT.

The rearrangement links TRBV5-1 to TRBJ2-1; 7 positions match TRBD1. V was pared by 3 bases and J by 2 bases, with 2 bases of the junction left unmatched. The V gene's germline CDR1 is SGHRS and CDR2 YFSETQ. The CDR3 covers 14 residues. DNA of the CDR3: TGCGCCAGCAGCTGGGGGACAGCCTACAATGAGCAGTTCTTC. Protein sequence: CASSWGTAYNEQFF.

The V gene is TRBV4-3, the J gene TRBJ1-1, with 8 bases fitting TRBD1. V gave up 3 bases and J gave up 4 bases; unmatched junction bases: 1. The germline CDR1 and CDR2 sequences are LGHNA and YSLEER. There are 13 residues in the CDR3. CDR3 DNA sequence: TGCGCCAGCAGCCAGACAGGGGCCACTGAAGCTTTCTTT. Protein: CASSQTGATEAFF.

This chain joins TRBV5-4 and TRBJ1-3; the D is unclear. The CDR3 covers 12 residues. CDR1 SGHNT and CDR2 YYREEE come from the germline V gene (reference sequence). V was clipped by 5 bases and J by 3 bases, with 6 bases between them. The CDR3 is CASSVYGNTIYF. Written as DNA, the CDR3 is TGTGCCAGCAGTGTTTATGGAAACACCATATATTTT.

This clone showed up many times. This chain joins TRBV27 and TRBJ2-7; D gene ambiguous. Germline CDR1 is MNHEY and CDR2 is SMNVEV (reference sequence). This CDR3 has 13 amino acids. The germline V and J ends were trimmed by 4 bases and 0 bases, with 7 bases remaining between them. CDR3 amino acids: CASSYKSSYEQYF. Written as DNA, the CDR3 is TGTGCCAGCAGTTACAAAAGCTCCTACGAGCAGTACTTC.

The chain has TRBV11-3 and TRBJ2-1; 7 nucleotides line up with TRBD2. Trimming at V came to 5 bases and at J to 6 bases, leaving 7 bases not matched to a gene. This CDR3 is 14 amino acids long. CDR1 is SGHNT, CDR2 YENEEA, per germline. CDR3: CASSEPGGANEQFF. The DNA for the CDR3 is TGTGCCAGCAGCGAGCCGGGAGGTGCCAATGAGCAGTTCTTC.

The gene calls are TRBV7-2 and TRBJ2-2, with D uncertain. This CDR3 is 14 amino acids long. V shed 5 bases and J shed 8 bases, with 15 bases lying between them. Germline CDR1 is SGHTA and CDR2 is FQGNSA. CDR3 sequence: CASSPPVYGGELFF. The DNA for the CDR3 is TGTGCCAGCAGCCCACCGGTCTACGGGGGGGAGCTGTTTTTT.

V and J are TRBV4-1 and TRBJ1-1, with TRBD1 as a possible D gene (5 bases). V was trimmed by 0 bases and J by 11 bases, leaving 16 bases between them. Germline values: CDR1 MGHRA, CDR2 YSYEKL. This CDR3 has 14 amino acids. CDR3 in DNA: TGCGCCAGCAGCCAAGATCGGGGGACTGTATGGGCTTTCTTT. Translating it yields CASSQDRGTVWAFF.

This clone was seen only once. The chain combines TRBV6-1 with TRBJ2-7; 12 bases agree with TRBD2. Losses at the gene ends were 3 bases for V and 2 bases for J; bases not matched to a gene: 2. Germline V lookup: CDR1 MNHNS, CDR2 SASEGT. The CDR3 sequence is 15 residues long. The CDR3 spells CASSDGLAGTYEQYF. Written as DNA, the CDR3 is TGTGCCAGCAGTGACGGACTAGCGGGGACCTACGAGCAGTACTTC.